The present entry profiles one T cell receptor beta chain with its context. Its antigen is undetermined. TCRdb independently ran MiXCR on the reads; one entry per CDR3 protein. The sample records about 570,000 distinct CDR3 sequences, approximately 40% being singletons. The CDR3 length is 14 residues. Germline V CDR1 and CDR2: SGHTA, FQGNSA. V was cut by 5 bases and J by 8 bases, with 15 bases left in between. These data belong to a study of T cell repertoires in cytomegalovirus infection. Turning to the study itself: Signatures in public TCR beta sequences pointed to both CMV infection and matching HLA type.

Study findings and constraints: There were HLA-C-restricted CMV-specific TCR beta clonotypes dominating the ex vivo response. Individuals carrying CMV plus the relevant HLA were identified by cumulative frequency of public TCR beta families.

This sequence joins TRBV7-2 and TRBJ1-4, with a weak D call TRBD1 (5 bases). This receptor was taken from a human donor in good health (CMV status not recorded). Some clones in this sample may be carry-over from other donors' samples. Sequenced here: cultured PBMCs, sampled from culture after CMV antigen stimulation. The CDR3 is CASSPSGRGEKLFF. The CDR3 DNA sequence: TGTGCCAGCAGCCCGAGTGGGAGGGGAGAAAAACTGTTTTTT.